This entry lists 13 T cell receptor beta chains sequenced from one sample in a study of blood T cell repertoires in COVID-19. Assay used: immunoSEQ multiplex PCR; TCRdb lists only in-frame clones, some missing. The sample includes around 200,000 clones, roughly 77% of them seen just once. What was sequenced was peripheral blood. The receptors stem from a woman between 40 and 50 years old with COVID-19, enrolled during active disease.

The chain carries TRBV18 and TRBJ2-2; a possible D gene is TRBD2 (6 bases). This CDR3 is 14 amino acids long. The ends were cut back, 8 bases at V and 1 base at J, with 11 bases in the middle. Germline lookup yields CDR1 KGHSH and CDR2 LQKENI. The CDR3 here is CASATRLNTGELFF. The CDR3 DNA sequence: TGTGCCAGCGCGACTAGGTTGAACACCGGGGAGCTGTTTTTT.

This sequence joins TRBV27 and TRBJ1-1, with a possible D match to TRBD1 (6 bases). V dropped 5 bases and J dropped 10 bases, with 29 bases sitting between them. The CDR3 is 17 residues long. CDR1 and CDR2 (germline): MNHEY, SMNVEV (reference sequence). CDR3 DNA: TGTGCCAGCAGTCCCCGAACCACGGCCCGACAGGTCGTCTTAGCTTTCTTT. This gives the protein CASSPRTTARQVVLAFF.

CDR3: CASSLIGQNTEAFF. The CDR3 coding sequence is TGTGCCAGCAGCTTAATTGGGCAGAACACTGAAGCTTTCTTT. The chain carries TRBV7-2 and TRBJ1-1, with D hard to call. Per germline, CDR1 SGHTA and CDR2 FQGNSA. The CDR3 is 14 residues long. With 2 bases removed from V and 1 base from J, the gap between germline ends came to 8 bases.

The chain combines TRBV5-1 with TRBJ2-3; D perhaps matches TRBD1 (6 bases). Germline V gene data show CDR1 as SGHRS and CDR2 as YFSETQ. CDR3 length equals 15 residues. Between the trimmed V and J ends, which lost 0 bases and 5 bases, there was a span of 13 bases. In DNA form, the CDR3 reads TGCGCCAGCAGCTTGGACGTGGGGGCGGGAGATACGCAGTATTTT. This codes for CASSLDVGAGDTQYF.

V is TRBV2 and J is TRBJ2-7; possible D gene TRBD1, 6 bases. CDR3 length: 14 residues. Germline V gene data show CDR1 as SNHLY and CDR2 as FYNNEI. V was clipped by 6 bases and J by 0 bases, with 12 bases between them. The CDR3 is CASRTGTFSYEQYF. The DNA for the CDR3 is TGTGCCAGCAGGACCGGGACATTCTCCTACGAGCAGTACTTC.

The V and J genes are TRBV21-1 and TRBJ1-4. TRBV21-1 has pseudogene status. There are 14 residues in the CDR3. The CDR3 coding sequence is TGTGCCAGCAGTGGGGGGGGTGAGAATGAAAAACTGTTTTTT. It is translated as CASSGGGENEKLFF.

V and J are TRBV4-2 and TRBJ2-2; 7 nucleotides match TRBD1. V shed 4 bases, J shed 0 bases, and the junction held 11 bases outside the gene matches. The CDR3 runs to 18 residues. Germline assignment: CDR1 LGHNA and CDR2 YNFKEQ. The DNA for the CDR3 is TGTGCCAGCAGCCTCATGGCAGGGGGTATTTCGAACACCGGGGAGCTGTTTTTT. Translation: CASSLMAGGISNTGELFF.

The J gene is TRBJ1-3, the V gene TRBV19; D remains unclear. This CDR3 is 17 amino acids long. Trimming took 1 base from V and 0 from J, leaving 13 bases between them. Germline V lookup: CDR1 LNHDA, CDR2 SQIVND (reference sequence). The CDR3 sequence: CASSIVPGGHSGNTIYF. The CDR3, as DNA: TGTGCCAGTAGTATAGTACCGGGTGGCCACTCTGGAAACACCATATATTTT.

V is TRBV5-1 and J is TRBJ2-7, with 8 bases aligning to TRBD1. This CDR3 is 15 amino acids long. The V gene's germline CDR1 is SGHRS and CDR2 YFSETQ. The V segment lost 0 bases and the J segment 6 bases; nucleotides outside the gene matches: 8. The CDR3 reads CASSLAGQGNVEQYF. The CDR3 DNA reads as TGCGCCAGCAGCTTGGCCGGACAGGGTAACGTCGAGCAGTACTTC.

This chain joins TRBV19 and TRBJ2-1; D may be TRBD2 (5 bases). With 8 bases removed from V and 2 bases from J, the gap between germline ends came to 22 bases. Germline V gene sequence: CDR1 LNHDA, CDR2 SQIVND (reference sequence). The CDR3 is 17 residues long. Written as DNA, the CDR3 is TGTGCCAGTTTCGGAGGTAGCATCTCTGGCGCCTACAATGAGCAGTTCTTC. It is translated as CASFGGSISGAYNEQFF.

The table lists this clone with a few counts. The chain joins TRBV7-2 to TRBJ1-1; 7 bases agree with TRBD1. CDR1 SGHTA and CDR2 FQGNSA come from the germline V gene. Trimming took 3 bases from V and 3 from J; bases not matched to a gene: 1. CDR3 length: 13 residues. The CDR3 DNA reads as TGTGCCAGCAGCTTCACAGGGGACACTGAAGCTTTCTTT. Its translation is CASSFTGDTEAFF.

The gene calls are TRBV11-1 and TRBJ2-2, with 7 bases matching TRBD1. This CDR3 has 16 amino acids. Germline lookup yields CDR1 SGHAT and CDR2 FQDESV (reference sequence). J was trimmed by 5 bases and V by 6 bases; bases with no gene match: 12. CDR3 DNA sequence: TGTGCCAGCAGACCCGCCGGGACAGAAATAACCGGGGAGCTGTTTTTT. Translating gives CASRPAGTEITGELFF.

The chain combines TRBV15 with TRBJ2-7; tentatively, D is TRBD1 (7 bases). The CDR3 covers 16 residues. CDR1 is LNHNV, CDR2 YYDKDF, per germline (reference sequence). The germline V and J ends were trimmed by 0 bases and 4 bases, with 16 bases remaining between them. The CDR3 DNA is TGTGCCACCAGCAGAGATGGTGGAGGGGGCGCGTACGAGCAGTACTTC. Translation gives CATSRDGGGGAYEQYF.